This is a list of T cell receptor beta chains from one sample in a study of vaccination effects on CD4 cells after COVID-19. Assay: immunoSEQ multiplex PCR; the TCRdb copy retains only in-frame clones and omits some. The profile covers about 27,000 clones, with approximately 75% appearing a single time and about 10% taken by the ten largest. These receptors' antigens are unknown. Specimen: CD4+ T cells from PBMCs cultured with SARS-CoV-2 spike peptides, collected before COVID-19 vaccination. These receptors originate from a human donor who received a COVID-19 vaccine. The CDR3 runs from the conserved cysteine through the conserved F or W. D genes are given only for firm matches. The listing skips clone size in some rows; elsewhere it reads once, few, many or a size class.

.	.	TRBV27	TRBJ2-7	TGTGCCAGCAGTCGGACTAAAGTGGGACCCTACGAGCAGTACTTC	CASSRTKVGPYEQYF
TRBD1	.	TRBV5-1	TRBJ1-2	TGCGCCAGCAGCGTCGGGACAGGGGGGGACTATGGCTACACCTTC	CASSVGTGGDYGYTF
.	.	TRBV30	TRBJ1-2	TGTGCCTGGAGTGTACAAGGGGAGGGTAACTATGGCTACACCTTC	CAWSVQGEGNYGYTF
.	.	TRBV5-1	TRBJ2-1	TGCGCCAGCAGCTCGGCGGGACAAAGGTACAATGAGCAGTTCTTC	CASSSAGQRYNEQFF
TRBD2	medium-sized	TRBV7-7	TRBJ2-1	TGTGCCAGCAGCATAGGGAGACTAGCGGGCAATAATGAGCAGTTCTTC	CASSIGRLAGNNEQFF
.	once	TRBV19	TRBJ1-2	TGTGCCAGTAGTATAGTTGTCCAGCAACATGGCTACACCTTC	CASSIVVQQHGYTF
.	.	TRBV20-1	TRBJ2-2	TGCAGTGCTAGGGACACCGGGGAGCTGTTTTTT	CSARDTGELFF
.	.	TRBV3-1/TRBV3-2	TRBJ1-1	TGTGCCAGCAGCCAAGGTGGGGGCCTTGAAGCTTTCTTT	CASSQGGGLEAFF
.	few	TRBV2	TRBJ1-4	TGTGCCAGCTCCCAGGGCCGGGAAAAACTGTTTTTT	CASSQGREKLFF
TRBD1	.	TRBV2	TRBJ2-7	TGTGCCAGCAGTTCGGACAGGGGGTCCTACGAGCAGTACTTC	CASSSDRGSYEQYF
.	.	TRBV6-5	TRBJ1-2	TGTGCCAGCTCGCCCGGGATGGGGACGAGTGGCTACACCTTC	CASSPGMGTSGYTF
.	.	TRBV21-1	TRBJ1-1	TGTGCCAGCAGCAAAGGAGACGACAGGGGAGGGACTGAAGCTTTCTTT	CASSKGDDRGGTEAFF
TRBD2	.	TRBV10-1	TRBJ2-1	TGCGCCAGCAGTGAGTATCGACTAGCCCTACTAATGCAGTTCTTC	CASSEYRLALLMQFF
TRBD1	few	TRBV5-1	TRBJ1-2	TGCGCCAGCAGCTTGGGGACAGGGCCCAACTATGGCTACACCTTC	CASSLGTGPNYGYTF
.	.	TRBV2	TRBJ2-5	TGTGCCAGCAGTGAGCAGGGAGAGACCCAGTACTTC	CASSEQGETQYF
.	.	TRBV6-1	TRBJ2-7	TGTGCCAGCAGTGAACGGGGGGCCACCATCTTTGAGCAGTACTTC	CASSERGATIFEQYF
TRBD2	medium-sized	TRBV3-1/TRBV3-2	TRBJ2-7	TGTGCCAGCAGCCGCAAGTCCCCGGGACTAGCGGGGGGTGCCTACGAGCAGTACTTC	CASSRKSPGLAGGAYEQYF
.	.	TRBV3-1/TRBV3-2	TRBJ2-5	TGTGCCAGCAGCCAAGGGACAGAGGTGGGTCAAGCGACCCAGTACTTC	CASSQGTEVGQATQYF
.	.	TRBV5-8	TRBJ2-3	TGTGCCAGCAGCTTGGAGGGAGGTCTCCTCACAGATACGCAGTATTTT	CASSLEGGLLTDTQYF
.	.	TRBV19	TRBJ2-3	TGTGCCAGTAGACGGGCGTCCACAGATACGCAGTATTTT	CASRRASTDTQYF
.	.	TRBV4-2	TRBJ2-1	TGTGCCAGCAGCCAAGGGTTTGGCGGGCTGAACAATGAGCAGTTCTTC	CASSQGFGGLNNEQFF
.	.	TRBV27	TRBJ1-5	TGTGCCAGCAGTCTGGGTGGCGATCAGCCCCAGCATTTT	CASSLGGDQPQHF
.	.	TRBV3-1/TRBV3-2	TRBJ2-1	TGTGCCAGCAGCCAAGGAGGAGGACAATATGAGCAGTTCTTC	CASSQGGGQYEQFF
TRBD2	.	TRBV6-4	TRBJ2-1	TGTGCCAGCAGTGACTCGGCGGGAGGAAGCCATGAGCAGTTCTTC	CASSDSAGGSHEQFF
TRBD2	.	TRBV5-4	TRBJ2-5	TGTGCCAGCAGCTTGGTACTAGCGGGGGGTTGGGAGACCCAGTACTTC	CASSLVLAGGWETQYF
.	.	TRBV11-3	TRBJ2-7	TGTGCCAGCAGCTCTAGGGAGACTGGAGAGCAGTACTTC	CASSSRETGEQYF
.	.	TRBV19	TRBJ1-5	TGTGCCAGTACCCCACGGGTCTGGGGCAATCAGCCCCAGCATTTT	CASTPRVWGNQPQHF